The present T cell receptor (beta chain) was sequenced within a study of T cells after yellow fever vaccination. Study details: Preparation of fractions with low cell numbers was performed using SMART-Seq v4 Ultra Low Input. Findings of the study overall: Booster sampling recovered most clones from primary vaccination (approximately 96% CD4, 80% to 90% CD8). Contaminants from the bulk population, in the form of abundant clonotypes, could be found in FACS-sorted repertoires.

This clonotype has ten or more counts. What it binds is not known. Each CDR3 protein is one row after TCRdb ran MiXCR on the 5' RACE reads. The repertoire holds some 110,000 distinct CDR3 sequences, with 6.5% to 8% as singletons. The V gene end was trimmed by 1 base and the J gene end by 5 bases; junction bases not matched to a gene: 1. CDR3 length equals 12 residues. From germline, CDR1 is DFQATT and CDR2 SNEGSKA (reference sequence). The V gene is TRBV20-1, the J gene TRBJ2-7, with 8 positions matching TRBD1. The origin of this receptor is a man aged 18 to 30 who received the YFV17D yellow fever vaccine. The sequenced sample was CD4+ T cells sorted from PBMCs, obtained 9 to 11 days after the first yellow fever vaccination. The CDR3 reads CSARAGQDEQYV. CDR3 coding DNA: TGCAGTGCTAGAGCGGGACAGGACGAGCAGTACGTC.